This T cell receptor beta chain was identified during a study of blood T cells in healthy people across ages. Points from the study as a whole: The long-lived group displayed more naive CD4+ cells, plus higher diversity, than the aged donors did. CMV status of donors was not determined, possibly confounding expanded clonotype changes.

The germline CDR1 and CDR2 sequences are DFQATT and SNEGSKA (reference sequence). This CDR3 is 12 amino acids long. The germline V and J ends were trimmed by 4 bases and 0 bases, with 7 bases remaining between them. Notes on this clonotype: Its antigen is as yet unknown.

The second PCR ran roughly 6 to 11 cycles with a sample-barcoded 5' primer and J-beta primers. Individual samples furnished no less than 3 million CDR3-containing paired-end reads apiece. Using its own MiXCR run on the 5' RACE reads, TCRdb lists one record per CDR3 protein. The table lists roughly 700,000 distinct CDR3 sequences, about 32% of them singletons, with roughly 15% in the top ten. The clonotype comes from a woman aged 80 or over in good health. The chain uses TRBV20-1 and TRBJ2-7; a weak D match, TRBD1 (5 bases). Sequenced input: blood. The CDR3 here is CSAMDNSYEQYF. The CDR3 region has the DNA TGCAGTGCTATGGACAACTCCTACGAGCAGTACTTC.